This passage covers 14 T cell receptor beta chains from one sample sequenced in a study of chemoradiotherapy in HPV16-positive cancers. The table came from immunoSEQ multiplex PCR; TCRdb's copy has only in-frame clones and leaves some out. The sample has roughly 28,000 clones, about four fifths seen once. Specimen: blood, collected from a patient who underwent chemoradiotherapy. Source of these receptors: a human donor with HPV-associated anogenital cancer.

The V call is TRBV6-1, the J call TRBJ2-5; 12 bases fit TRBD1. The V gene end was trimmed by 7 bases and the J gene end by 4 bases; junction bases not matched to a gene: 4. The CDR3 extends over 14 amino acids. Germline lookup yields CDR1 MNHNS and CDR2 SASEGT. For the CDR3, the DNA is TGTGCCAGCACTTGGGACAGGGGGCGAGAGACCCAGTACTTC. Translated, it gives CASTWDRGRETQYF.

The chain couples TRBV21-1 to TRBJ1-2; the D call of TRBD1 is as the table states it, not checked on the DNA. TRBV21-1 is shown as a pseudogene. CDR3 size: 21 residues. The CDR3 reads CASSMDGKDRDIKIRNYGYTF. Here the CDR3 DNA reads TGTGCCAGCAGCATGGACGGAAAGGACAGAGACATAAAAATCCGTAACTATGGCTACACCTTC.

V gene TRBV21-1 combines with J gene TRBJ2-3; the table's D call of TRBD2 was not tested on the DNA. TRBV21-1 is a listed pseudogene. The CDR3 consists of 18 residues. CDR3 sequence: CASSKGGTSGSSTDTQYF. As DNA, the CDR3 is TGTGCCAGCAGCAAAGGCGGGACTAGCGGGTCTAGCACAGATACGCAGTATTTT.

The chain couples TRBV30 to TRBJ2-3, with 8 bases that match TRBD2. Trimming took 0 bases from V and 0 from J; bases not matched to a gene: 5. This CDR3 is 16 amino acids long. CDR1 is GTSNPN and CDR2 is SVGIG in the germline V gene (reference sequence). The CDR3 DNA sequence: TGTGCCTGGAGTGTACCGAGCGGGGGAAGCACAGATACGCAGTATTTT. It yields the protein CAWSVPSGGSTDTQYF.

This clone has a handful of counts. This chain links TRBV5-1 with TRBJ1-1; weak D call: TRBD1 (6 bases). This CDR3 spans 14 amino acids. Germline CDR1 reads SGHRS; CDR2 reads YFSETQ. V was clipped by 2 bases and J by 4 bases, with 12 bases between them. Written as DNA, the CDR3 is TGCGCCAGCAGCTTAGGGGGAGGAGGCACTGAAGCTTTCTTT. Its protein product is CASSLGGGGTEAFF.

This chain connects TRBV19 to TRBJ1-1; D is unclear. V gave up 5 bases and J gave up 3 bases, with 10 bases separating them. In germline, CDR1 is LNHDA, CDR2 SQIVND (reference sequence). The CDR3 has 13 residues. The CDR3 reads CASSPTLHTEAFF. The CDR3 DNA is TGTGCCAGTAGTCCGACACTCCACACTGAAGCTTTCTTT.

Only one count was recorded for this clone. The chain has TRBV6-5 and TRBJ2-3; TRBD2 aligns across 8 bases. The germline CDR1 and CDR2 sequences are MNHEY and SVGAGI. The J segment lost 6 bases and the V segment lost 1 base, leaving 3 bases of the junction unmatched. The CDR3 runs 14 residues. CDR3 sequence (DNA): TGTGCCAGCAGTTACTTGACTAGCGTCGATACGCAGTATTTT. Translating gives CASSYLTSVDTQYF.

The V and J genes are TRBV7-3 and TRBJ2-3; D may be TRBD2 (6 bases). The germline CDR1 and CDR2 sequences are SGHTA and FQGTGA. The V and J ends lost 4 bases and 2 bases respectively, with 13 bases between them. The CDR3 totals 15 residues. The CDR3 bases are TGTGCCAGCAGCTCCCGGGGGACCCACACAGATACGCAGTATTTT. It yields the protein CASSSRGTHTDTQYF. Looking up the rest from reference TRBV7-3 and TRBJ2-3 gives the full variable domain: GAGVSQTPSNKVTEKGKYVELRCDPISGHTALYWYRQSLGQGPEFLIYFQGTGAADDSGLPNDRFFAVRPEGSVSTLKIQRTERGDSAVYLCASSSRGTHTDTQYFGPGTRLTVL.

The table lists this clone with a count of one. V usage is TRBV6-5 and J usage is TRBJ1-2; D ambiguous. The V and J ends lost 5 bases and 8 bases respectively, with 9 bases between them. The CDR3 totals 11 residues. Germline V CDR1 and CDR2: MNHEY, SVGAGI. The CDR3 protein is CASSAGSGYTF. CDR3 nucleotides: TGTGCCAGCAGTGCGGGATCCGGCTACACCTTC.

The chain carries TRBV7-2 and TRBJ2-2; D is unresolved. The CDR3 runs to 15 residues. Deletions cut 5 bases from V and 0 bases from J, with 10 bases between. The germline V gene encodes CDR1 SGHTA and CDR2 FQGNSA. The CDR3 nucleotides are TGTGCCAGCAGCCCGACACCTGCGAACACCGGGGAGCTGTTTTTT. Protein: CASSPTPANTGELFF.

The chain couples TRBV30 to TRBJ1-3, with TRBD1 as a possible D gene (5 bases). Per germline, CDR1 GTSNPN and CDR2 SVGIG (reference sequence). The CDR3 totals 14 residues. V dropped 2 bases and J dropped 3 bases, with 11 bases sitting between them. The CDR3 DNA sequence: TGTGCCTGGAGTTGGGGGAGTGATGGAAACACCATATATTTT. Encoded protein: CAWSWGSDGNTIYF.

The gene calls are TRBV5-4 and TRBJ2-5; 9 bases match TRBD2. Losses at the gene ends were 0 bases for V and 2 bases for J; bases not matched to a gene: 5. CDR3 length: 16 residues. CDR1 and CDR2 (germline): SGHNT, YYREEE (reference sequence). The DNA of the CDR3 is TGTGCCAGCAGCTTGGATGCGGGGGGGCGGCAAGAGACCCAGTACTTC. This gives the protein CASSLDAGGRQETQYF.

The V call is TRBV5-1, the J call TRBJ1-2; no clear D gene. Trimming took off 0 bases at V and 0 bases at J, with 9 bases between the two ends. CDR1 and CDR2 (germline): SGHRS, YFSETQ. This CDR3 region has 15 residues. The CDR3 region is CASSLEAPANYGYTF. The CDR3 nucleotides read TGCGCCAGCAGCTTGGAGGCACCAGCTAACTATGGCTACACCTTC.

The rearrangement links TRBV5-5 to TRBJ1-2, with TRBD1 matching 12 bases. The CDR3 is made up of 16 amino acids. Germline CDR1 SGHKS, CDR2 YYEKEE (reference sequence). The J segment lost 7 bases and the V segment lost 0 bases, leaving 7 bases of the junction unmatched. For the CDR3, the DNA is TGTGCCAGCAGCTTGGCCATGGGACAGGGGGCGCGTGGCTACACCTTC. Its translation: CASSLAMGQGARGYTF.